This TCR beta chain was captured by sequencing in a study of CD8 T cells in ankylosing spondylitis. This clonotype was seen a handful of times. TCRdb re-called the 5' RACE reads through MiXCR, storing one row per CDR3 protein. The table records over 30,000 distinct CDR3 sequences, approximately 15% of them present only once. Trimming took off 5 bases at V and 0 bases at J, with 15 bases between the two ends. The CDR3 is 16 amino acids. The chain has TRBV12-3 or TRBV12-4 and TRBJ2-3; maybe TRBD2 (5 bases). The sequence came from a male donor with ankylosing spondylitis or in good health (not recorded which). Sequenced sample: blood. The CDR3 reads CASSTRTGWSTDTQYF. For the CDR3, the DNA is TGTGCCAGCAGTACCCGGACTGGATGGAGCACAGATACGCAGTATTTT.